One sample yielded the 18 T cell receptor beta chains listed below, sequenced in a study of blood T cell repertoires in COVID-19. TCRdb's copy holds only in-frame clones and misses some; the assay was immunoSEQ multiplex PCR. The sample carries roughly 300,000 clones, around nine tenths recorded once. What was sequenced was peripheral blood. All receptors come from a woman in her 30s with COVID-19, enrolled during active disease.

V is TRBV28 and J is TRBJ1-4, with a possible D match to TRBD1 (5 bases). The CDR3 runs to 14 residues. V was pared by 6 bases and J by 4 bases, with 12 bases between. The V gene's germline CDR1 is MDHEN and CDR2 SYDVKM. DNA for the CDR3: TGTGCCAGCAGCTATGACAGAGTTAATGAAAAACTGTTTTTT. Its protein product is CASSYDRVNEKLFF. Based on the CDR3 plus reference TRBV28 and TRBJ1-4, the full variable domain is DVKVTQSSRYLVKRTGEKVFLECVQDMDHENMFWYRQDPGLGLRLIYFSYDVKMKEKGDIPEGYSVSREKKERFSLILESASTNQTSMYLCASSYDRVNEKLFFGSGTQLSVL.

This rearrangement joins TRBV3-1 (or the pseudogene TRBV3-2) to TRBJ1-2; D remains unclear. V dropped 1 base and J dropped 8 bases, with 11 bases sitting between them. Germline V gene sequence: CDR1 LGHDT, CDR2 YNNKEL (reference sequence). CDR3 size: 13 residues. The CDR3 reads CASSQGTNGGYTF. The CDR3 DNA reads as TGTGCCAGCAGCCAAGGAACGAATGGCGGCTACACCTTC.

Worth noting for this clone: Within the sample, other DNA sequences also encode this same CDR3. This sequence joins TRBV7-2 and TRBJ1-1; tentatively, D is TRBD1 (5 bases). This CDR3 spans 13 amino acids. The V end lost 2 bases, the J end lost 3 bases, and 7 bases lay between the germline ends. Germline V gene data show CDR1 as SGHTA and CDR2 as FQGNSA. CDR3 protein: CASSLQGDTEAFF. In DNA form, the CDR3 reads TGTGCCAGCAGCTTACAGGGTGACACTGAAGCTTTCTTT.

The V and J genes are TRBV11-2 and TRBJ2-5; 10 positions match TRBD2. The V and J ends lost 3 bases and 5 bases, in that order; junction bases with no gene match: 3. The CDR3 is 14 residues long. Germline V lookup: CDR1 SGHAT, CDR2 FQNNGV. CDR3 amino acids: CASSFPSGGETQYF. CDR3 nucleotide sequence: TGTGCCAGCAGCTTCCCTAGCGGGGGCGAGACCCAGTACTTC.

The chain is built from TRBV19 and TRBJ2-2; tentatively, D is TRBD2 (5 bases). The CDR3 covers 16 residues. Trimming removed 4 bases from V and 4 bases from J, with 16 bases in between. Germline lookup yields CDR1 LNHDA and CDR2 SQIVND (reference sequence). CDR3 coding DNA: TGTGCCAGTAGTAAGCAGCCGACTAAGGTCACCGGGGAGCTGTTTTTT. Its protein product is CASSKQPTKVTGELFF.

CDR3 loop: CASSKGGTSGGTEQFF. The CDR3 bases are TGCGCCAGCAGCAAAGGGGGGACTAGCGGCGGTACGGAGCAGTTCTTC. The chain joins TRBV5-1 to TRBJ2-1, with 11 bases aligning to TRBD2. Germline values: CDR1 SGHRS, CDR2 YFSETQ. Losses at the gene ends were 4 bases for V and 10 bases for J; bases not matched to a gene: 13. This CDR3 is built from 16 residues.

This clone was detected once. The genes are TRBV19 and TRBJ1-2; 8 bases match TRBD1. Germline loops: CDR1 LNHDA, CDR2 SQIVND (reference sequence). V dropped 2 bases and J dropped 8; count of bases not matched to a gene: 13. The CDR3 loop spans 16 amino acids. CDR3 in amino acids: CASSIPRTGSLWGYTF. The DNA of the CDR3 is TGTGCCAGTAGTATACCCAGGACAGGGTCTCTTTGGGGCTACACCTTC. The whole variable domain, remainder taken from reference TRBV19 and TRBJ1-2, is DGGITQSPKYLFRKEGQNVTLSCEQNLNHDAMYWYRQDPGQGLRLIYYSQIVNDFQKGDIAEGYSVSREKKESFPLTVTSAQKNPTAFYLCASSIPRTGSLWGYTFGSGTRLTVV.

This chain uses TRBV5-5 with TRBJ2-5, with 10 bases aligning to TRBD1. With V trimmed by 4 bases and J by 1 base, 4 bases remained unmatched. The CDR3 covers 15 residues. Per the germline V gene, CDR1 is SGHKS and CDR2 is YYEKEE (reference sequence). CDR3 sequence reads: CASSRGQGFQETQYF. The CDR3 nucleotides are TGTGCCAGCAGCAGGGGACAGGGGTTCCAAGAGACCCAGTACTTC.

This chain connects TRBV4-1 to TRBJ1-4, with D perhaps TRBD1 (5 bases). This CDR3 has 15 residues. V was trimmed by 1 base and J by 4 bases, leaving 10 bases between them. CDR1 is MGHRA, CDR2 YSYEKL, per germline. CDR3 bases: TGCGCCAGCAGCCAAGTGGGACTCCTTAATGAAAAACTGTTTTTT. This sequence encodes CASSQVGLLNEKLFF.

This rearrangement joins TRBV19 to TRBJ2-1; TRBD1 matches 8 bases. The CDR3 extends over 12 amino acids. Germline assignment: CDR1 LNHDA and CDR2 SQIVND (reference sequence). The V gene end was trimmed by 9 bases and the J gene end by 6 bases; junction bases not matched to a gene: 4. The CDR3 sequence is CASRTGINEQFF. In DNA form, the CDR3 reads TGTGCCAGCCGGACAGGGATCAATGAGCAGTTCTTC.

The chain links TRBV4-1 to TRBJ2-7; tentatively, D is TRBD1 (6 bases). The V end lost 2 bases, the J end lost 3 bases, and 14 bases lay between the germline ends. This CDR3 comprises 15 residues. Germline V gene lookup returns CDR1 MGHRA and CDR2 YSYEKL. The CDR3 loop reads CASSQQGLGDYEQYF. CDR3 nucleotide sequence: TGCGCCAGCAGCCAACAGGGGCTGGGCGACTACGAGCAGTACTTC.

The rearrangement uses TRBV7-8 and TRBJ1-2; tentatively, D is TRBD1 (6 bases). V dropped 6 bases and J dropped 5 bases, with 10 bases sitting between them. Germline CDR1 is SGHVS and CDR2 is FQNEAQ. This CDR3 is built from 12 residues. The DNA for the CDR3 is TGTGCCAGCAGTCAAACAGGGTATGGCTACACCTTC. Translated, it gives CASSQTGYGYTF. The complete variable domain, with remaining parts taken from reference TRBV7-8 and TRBJ1-2, reads GAGVSQSPRYKVAKRGQDVALRCDPISGHVSLFWYQQALGQGPEFLTYFQNEAQLDKSGLPSDRFFAERPEGSVSTLKIQRTQQEDSAVYLCASSQTGYGYTFGSGTRLTVV.

J is TRBJ1-6 and V is TRBV11-2, with 9 positions matching TRBD1. Germline CDR1 SGHAT, CDR2 FQNNGV. V shed 5 bases, J shed 10 bases, and the junction held 9 bases outside the gene matches. The length of the CDR3 is 15 residues. CDR3 DNA sequence: TGTGCCAGCAGCAACGACAGGGGGAATGGGTCACCCCTCCACTTT. This codes for CASSNDRGNGSPLHF. Together with reference TRBV11-2 and TRBJ1-6, the CDR3 gives the full variable domain: EAGVAQSPRYKIIEKRQSVAFWCNPISGHATLYWYQQILGQGPKLLIQFQNNGVVDDSQLPKDRFSAERLKGVDSTLKIQPAKLEDSAVYLCASSNDRGNGSPLHFGNGTRLTVT.

This chain links TRBV7-9 with TRBJ1-3; possibly TRBD1 for D (5 bases). V lost 1 base to trimming and J lost 0 bases, with 13 bases between them. The CDR3 is 17 amino acids. Looked up from germline, CDR1 is SEHNR and CDR2 is FQNEAQ (reference sequence). The CDR3 DNA is TGTGCCAGCAGCTTAGGGGTAGGGGCAGTCTCTGGAAACACCATATATTTT. It is translated as CASSLGVGAVSGNTIYF.

This chain links TRBV7-9 with TRBJ2-7; weak D call: TRBD2 (6 bases). V lost 0 bases to trimming and J lost 7 bases, with 13 bases between them. In germline, CDR1 is SEHNR, CDR2 FQNEAQ (reference sequence). The CDR3 has 14 residues. Written as DNA, the CDR3 is TGTGCCAGCAGCTTAGCGCCCGGCGCGGGGGAGCAGTACGTC. Translated, it gives CASSLAPGAGEQYV.

This clone was observed once. The gene calls are TRBV5-4 and TRBJ2-1; 7 nucleotides match TRBD2. From germline, CDR1 is SGHNT and CDR2 YYREEE (reference sequence). This CDR3 has 15 amino acids. Trimming cost V 4 bases and J 2 bases; bases outside gene matches: 6. Here the CDR3 reads CASSPGGNPYNEQFF. CDR3 nucleotides: TGTGCCAGCAGCCCCGGGGGGAATCCCTACAATGAGCAGTTCTTC.

V and J are TRBV19 and TRBJ2-2, with TRBD1 as a possible D gene (5 bases). This CDR3 region has 15 residues. In germline, CDR1 is LNHDA, CDR2 SQIVND (reference sequence). Trimming shortened V by 4 bases and J by 6 bases, and 15 bases separated the two germline ends. The CDR3 coding sequence is TGTGCCAGTAGTAACCCGAGACAGTCGTCCGGGGAGCTGTTTTTT. This translates into CASSNPRQSSGELFF.

This chain links TRBV27 with TRBJ2-7; 10 bases map to TRBD1. This CDR3 region has 18 residues. Germline-derived CDR1 and CDR2 are MNHEY and SMNVEV (reference sequence). The J segment lost 3 bases and the V segment lost 6 bases, leaving 17 bases of the junction unmatched. The CDR3: CASSPGGQGHVGGYEQYV. CDR3 in DNA: TGTGCCAGCAGCCCAGGGGGACAGGGGCATGTGGGGGGCTACGAGCAGTACGTC.